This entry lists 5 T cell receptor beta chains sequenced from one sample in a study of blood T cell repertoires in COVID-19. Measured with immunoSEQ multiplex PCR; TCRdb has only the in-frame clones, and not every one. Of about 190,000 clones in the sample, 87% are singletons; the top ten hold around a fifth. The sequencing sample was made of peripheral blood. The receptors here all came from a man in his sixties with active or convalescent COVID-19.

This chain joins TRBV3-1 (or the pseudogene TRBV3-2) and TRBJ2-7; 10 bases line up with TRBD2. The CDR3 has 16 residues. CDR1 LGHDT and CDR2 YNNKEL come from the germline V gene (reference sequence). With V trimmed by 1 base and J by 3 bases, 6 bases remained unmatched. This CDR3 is CASSQGAGGLGYEQYF. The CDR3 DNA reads TGTGCCAGCAGCCAAGGAGCGGGGGGGCTTGGCTACGAGCAGTACTTC.

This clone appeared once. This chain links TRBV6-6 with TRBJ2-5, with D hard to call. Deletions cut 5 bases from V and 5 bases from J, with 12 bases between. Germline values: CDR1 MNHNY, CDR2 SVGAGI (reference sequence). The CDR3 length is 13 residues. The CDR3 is CASSRIVRETQYF. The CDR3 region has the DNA TGTGCCAGCAGTCGTATAGTGAGGGAGACCCAGTACTTC.

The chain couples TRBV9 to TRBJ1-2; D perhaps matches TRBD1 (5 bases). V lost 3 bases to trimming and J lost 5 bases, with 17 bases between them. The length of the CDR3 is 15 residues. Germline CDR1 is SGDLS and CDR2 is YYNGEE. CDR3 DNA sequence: TGTGCCAGCAGCGCAGGGCAGCTTTCTTCTTATGGCTACACCTTC. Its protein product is CASSAGQLSSYGYTF.

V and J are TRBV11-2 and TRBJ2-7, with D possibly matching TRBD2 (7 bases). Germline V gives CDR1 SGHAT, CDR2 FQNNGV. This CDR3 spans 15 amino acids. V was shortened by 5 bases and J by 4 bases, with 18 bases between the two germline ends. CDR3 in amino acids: CASSPGGPRRYEQYF. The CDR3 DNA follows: TGTGCCAGCAGCCCCGGGGGGCCCCGGAGATACGAGCAGTACTTC.

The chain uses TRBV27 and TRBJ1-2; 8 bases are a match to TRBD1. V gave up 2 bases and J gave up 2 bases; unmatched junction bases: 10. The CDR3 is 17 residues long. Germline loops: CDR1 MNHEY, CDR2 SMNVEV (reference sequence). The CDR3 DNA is TGTGCCAGCAGTTTAAAAGGACAGGGTGTATACAACTATGGCTACACCTTC. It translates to CASSLKGQGVYNYGYTF.